This T cell receptor beta chain was sequenced during a study of radiation and T cells in renal cell carcinoma. Sequencing was performed with immunoSEQ multiplex PCR; in TCRdb, only in-frame clones are kept and a portion is missing. Among approximately 83,000 clones listed, roughly 80% were seen once. As for time point: blood 4 weeks post-SBRT, at nephrectomy. Treatment here: 15 Gy SBRT to primary tumor, nephrectomy 4 weeks later. Nephrectomy followed 15 Gy stereotactic body radiation by 4 weeks. This CDR3 is built from 15 residues. J lost 2 bases, V lost 5 bases, and 5 bases had no gene match. The germline gives CDR1 PRHDT, CDR2 FYEKMQ (reference sequence).

The chain links TRBV13 to TRBJ2-7, with 11 bases that match TRBD1. This receptor was identified in a man in his fifties with renal cell carcinoma. The sample here was blood, taken from a patient whose treatment included radiotherapy and nephrectomy. CDR3 residues: CASSRTGGAAYEQYF. The CDR3 coding sequence is TGTGCCAGCAGCCGGACAGGGGGCGCGGCCTACGAGCAGTACTTC.